Each of the 5 T cell receptor beta chains below was sequenced from the same sample in a study of T cell changes during pregnancy in multiple sclerosis. The protocol was immunoSEQ multiplex PCR, while the TCRdb copy is restricted to in-frame clones and leaves out a portion. Of about 36,000 clones listed, approximately 90% are singletons. Sequencing used CD4+ T cells from peripheral blood mononuclear cells, obtained after pregnancy. The source is a female donor with multiple sclerosis, enrolled in a pregnancy study.

The rearrangement links TRBV4-3 to TRBJ2-2; the match to TRBD2 covers 8 bases. This CDR3 has 17 residues. The J segment lost 3 bases and the V segment lost 0 bases, leaving 6 bases of the junction unmatched. Germline V CDR1 and CDR2: LGHNA, YSLEER. The CDR3 loop is CASSQDGGAGYTGELFF. CDR3 nucleotides: TGCGCCAGCAGCCAAGACGGGGGGGCTGGGTACACCGGGGAGCTGTTTTTT.

J is TRBJ1-2 and V is TRBV19, with 9 bases matching TRBD1. Germline V CDR1 and CDR2: LNHDA, SQIVND (reference sequence). With V trimmed by 5 bases and J by 4 bases, 11 bases remained unmatched. CDR3 size: 16 residues. The CDR3 protein is CASSPGTGIGIYGYTF. CDR3 nucleotide sequence: TGTGCCAGTAGTCCCGGGACAGGGATAGGTATCTATGGCTACACCTTC.

The genes are TRBV2 and TRBJ2-7, with TRBD1 matching over 7 bases. The length of the CDR3 is 14 residues. J gave up 4 bases and V 7 bases, and 10 bases lay outside the gene matches. The V gene's germline CDR1 is SNHLY and CDR2 FYNNEI. In DNA form, the CDR3 reads TGTGCCAGCAAAGGACAGGTGGGGCCTTACGAGCAGTACTTC. Protein: CASKGQVGPYEQYF.

To note about this clone: In the same sample, other DNA sequences code for this CDR3. The chain recombines TRBV7-3 with TRBJ2-2; no firm D call. Germline V gene sequence: CDR1 SGHTA, CDR2 FQGTGA. The CDR3 has 14 residues. Trimming removed 0 bases from V and 3 bases from J, with 5 bases in between. The CDR3 DNA reads TGTGCCAGCAGCTTAACTCGGGACACCGGGGAGCTGTTTTTT. It translates to CASSLTRDTGELFF.

The chain couples TRBV4-2 to TRBJ1-1; D uncertain. The V end was cut by 1 base, the J end by 1 base, with 7 bases between. The CDR3 contains 14 residues. From germline, CDR1 is LGHNA and CDR2 YNFKEQ. CDR3 residues: CASSQGPGNTEAFF. In DNA form, the CDR3 reads TGTGCCAGCAGCCAAGGCCCGGGGAACACTGAAGCTTTCTTT.